The present T cell receptor (beta chain) was sequenced within a study of shared clonotypes between healthy human individuals. Notes on the study in general: In general, naive subsets displayed greater estimated richness than memory subsets did. Enrolling few donors narrowed the genetic and exposure-history diversity that was represented.

With respect to this clone: Antigen: not known.

Each donor was a Caucasian adult residing in Nashville, Tennessee. CD4+ cells underwent separation, giving CD45RA+ naive and CD45RA-negative memory subsets. TCRdb keeps only in-frame clones here, not all; method: immunoSEQ multiplex PCR. The data show over a million clones, approximately 80% seen once. This sequence originates from a young man in good health. Some clones in this sample may be carry-over from other donors' samples. Sequencing was done on a sample of memory CD4+ T cells from PBMCs. Specified subset: CD45RA-negative fraction.

Here the CDR3 DNA reads TGTGCCAGCAGTGGACCCCTGTCCCGTCTTGGTCAGTACTTC. Encoded protein: CASSGPLSRLGQYF. This chain uses TRBV2 with TRBJ2-4; D is ambiguous. V lost 4 bases and J 12 bases, leaving 19 bases between the germline ends. The CDR3 totals 14 residues. Germline V gene sequence: CDR1 SNHLY, CDR2 FYNNEI.